These T cell receptor beta chains were read from a single sample in a study of cytomegalovirus exposure and HLA in healthy donors. This table comes from immunoSEQ multiplex PCR, and its TCRdb copy is limited to in-frame clones, with some not included. Here the sample spans fewer than 200,000 clones, 70% to 90% being singletons. Sample: PBMCs. Source of these receptors: a man aged 30 to 45 in good health and CMV-seropositive. Both conserved end residues are part of each CDR3. D genes are given only for firm matches. Some rows have no size entry. The others give once, few or many, or a class for an expanded clone.

V: TRBV11-3
J: TRBJ1-1
D: NA
size: NA
DNA: TGTGCCAGCAGCTTAGGGGCAGTCACTGAAGCTTTCTTT
CDR3: CASSLGAVTEAFF

V: TRBV7-8
J: TRBJ2-7
D: TRBD2
size: NA
DNA: TGTGCCAGCAGCTTAACCCCCGGAACTAGCGGCCGCTCCTACGAGCAGTACTTC
CDR3: CASSLTPGTSGRSYEQYF

V: TRBV6-1
J: TRBJ1-3
D: NA
size: NA
DNA: TGTGCCAGCAGTGAACTCGGGGTCTCTGGAAACACCATATATTTT
CDR3: CASSELGVSGNTIYF

V: TRBV11-2
J: TRBJ2-2
D: NA
size: NA
DNA: TGTGCCAGCCAAAGAGGGACAAACCCGAACACCGGGGAGCTGTTTTTT
CDR3: CASQRGTNPNTGELFF

V: TRBV7-2
J: TRBJ2-7
D: NA
size: once
DNA: TGTGCCAGCAGCTTAGCCGGCAGGGTCAACGAGCAGTACTTC
CDR3: CASSLAGRVNEQYF

V: TRBV7-9
J: TRBJ2-3
D: NA
size: NA
DNA: TGTGCCAGCAGCTTACCCCCTCAGGGTACGCAGTATTTT
CDR3: CASSLPPQGTQYF

V: TRBV7-9
J: TRBJ1-2
D: NA
size: NA
DNA: TGTTCCAGCAGCTTAGAGGTTTTTAATCGGGTTGGCTACACCTTC
CDR3: CSSSLEVFNRVGYTF

V: TRBV2
J: TRBJ1-5
D: NA
size: NA
DNA: TGTGCCAGCACTCGGGACTGGAGACAGCCCCAGCATTTT
CDR3: CASTRDWRQPQHF

V: TRBV15
J: TRBJ2-1
D: TRBD1
size: NA
DNA: TGTGCCACCAGCAGAGATCGGACAGGAACTGAGCAGTTCTTC
CDR3: CATSRDRTGTEQFF

V: TRBV4-1
J: TRBJ1-5
D: NA
size: NA
DNA: TGCGCCAGCAGCCAAGAGATGCGGGGATATCAGCCCCAGCATTTT
CDR3: CASSQEMRGYQPQHF

V: TRBV6-5
J: TRBJ2-3
D: TRBD1
size: NA
DNA: TGTGCCAGCAGTTGGGGACAGTCTGCCACAGATACGCAGTATTTT
CDR3: CASSWGQSATDTQYF

V: TRBV7-3
J: TRBJ1-1
D: TRBD1
size: NA
DNA: TGTGCCAGCAGCTTAGGTGTCAGGGGGGACACTGAAGCTTTCTTT
CDR3: CASSLGVRGDTEAFF

V: TRBV29-1
J: TRBJ2-5
D: NA
size: few
DNA: TGCAGCGTTGAACTTAGCGGAAGAGGGCCCCAGTACTTC
CDR3: CSVELSGRGPQYF

V: TRBV4-3
J: TRBJ2-6
D: NA
size: NA
DNA: TGCGCCAGCAGCCAAGATGGGCGGGGCGGAGGGGCCAACGTCCTGACTTTC
CDR3: CASSQDGRGGGANVLTF

V: TRBV19
J: TRBJ1-1
D: TRBD1
size: NA
DNA: TGTGCCAGTAGTATAGCCTACAGGGGGGACACTGAAGCTTTCTTT
CDR3: CASSIAYRGDTEAFF

V: TRBV10-2
J: TRBJ2-3
D: TRBD2
size: NA
DNA: TGCGCCAGCAGTGGGACTAGCGGAGCTAGCACAGATACGCAGTATTTT
CDR3: CASSGTSGASTDTQYF

V: TRBV7-3
J: TRBJ2-7
D: TRBD2
size: NA
DNA: TGTGCCAGCAGCTTAGTAGCGGGAGCTTACGAGCAGTACTTC
CDR3: CASSLVAGAYEQYF

V: TRBV10-3
J: TRBJ2-2
D: TRBD1
size: few
DNA: TGTGCCATCAGGGGACAGGGGGACGGGGAGCTGTTTTTT
CDR3: CAIRGQGDGELFF

V: TRBV5-4
J: TRBJ2-5
D: TRBD1
size: NA
DNA: TGTGCCAGCAGCCACCGGGGGACAGGGGGTGGTGGGACCCAGTACTTC
CDR3: CASSHRGTGGGGTQYF

V: TRBV4-1
J: TRBJ1-1
D: TRBD1
size: NA
DNA: TGCGCCAGCACCCTGGGACAGGGGAACACTGAAGCTTTCTTT
CDR3: CASTLGQGNTEAFF

V: TRBV9
J: TRBJ1-2
D: TRBD1
size: NA
DNA: TGTGCCAGCAGCGTAGAAGGCAGGGGGTATGGCTACACCTTC
CDR3: CASSVEGRGYGYTF

V: TRBV4-3
J: TRBJ1-4
D: NA
size: NA
DNA: TGCGCCAGCAGCCAAGATTGGTATGGGGGGATTAATGAAAAACTGTTTTTT
CDR3: CASSQDWYGGINEKLFF

V: TRBV5-8
J: TRBJ2-6
D: TRBD1
size: NA
DNA: TGTGCCAGCAGCACCGGGACAGGGGATTCTGGGGCCAACGTCCTGACTTTC
CDR3: CASSTGTGDSGANVLTF

V: TRBV6-6
J: TRBJ2-2
D: NA
size: NA
DNA: TGTGCCAGCAGCCCCACCGAGGGGGAGCTGTTTTTT
CDR3: CASSPTEGELFF

V: TRBV2
J: TRBJ2-1
D: NA
size: NA
DNA: TGTGCCAGCAGTGAAGAGCGGCAAAGTGAGCAGTTCTTC
CDR3: CASSEERQSEQFF

V: TRBV6-5
J: TRBJ1-5
D: NA
size: NA
DNA: TGTGCCAGCAGTCGACTGGGCAATCAGCCCCAGCATTTT
CDR3: CASSRLGNQPQHF

V: TRBV4-2
J: TRBJ2-7
D: TRBD2
size: once
DNA: TGTGCCAGCAGCCAAGATGGGACTAGGAACGAGCAGTACTTC
CDR3: CASSQDGTRNEQYF